The text below deals with one T cell receptor (beta chain). Its antigen remains unknown. These data belong to a study of OX40 agonist ivuxolimab in advanced cancers. Across the study: Therapy given before enrollment (anti-PD-1, anti-PD-L1 or anti-CTLA-4) was allowed, and 40% to 50% had some.

The V gene lost 7 bases and the J gene lost 4 bases, with 16 bases spanning the gap. Germline lookup yields CDR1 LNHDA and CDR2 SQIVND (reference sequence). CDR3 length: 15 amino acids. Overall study results and limits: No antigen was identified for the clonally expanded peripheral T cells. Compared with CD4+, CD8+ T cells on average had more expanded clones.

TCRdb's table, derived via immunoSEQ multiplex PCR, lists solely in-frame clones and lacks some. The sample records 45,000 to 60,000 clones, approximately 83% being singletons. The sample was CD4+ or CD8+ T cells sorted from blood, taken in a trial of the OX40 agonist ivuxolimab. The clonotype was recovered from an adult with an advanced solid tumor such as melanoma, head and neck, liver or kidney cancer. The rearrangement uses TRBV19 and TRBJ2-2, with D maybe TRBD2 (6 bases). The CDR3 bases are TGTGCCAGTATCCGGGACGTGGGGGGCACCGGGGAGCTGTTTTTT. It encodes CASIRDVGGTGELFF.